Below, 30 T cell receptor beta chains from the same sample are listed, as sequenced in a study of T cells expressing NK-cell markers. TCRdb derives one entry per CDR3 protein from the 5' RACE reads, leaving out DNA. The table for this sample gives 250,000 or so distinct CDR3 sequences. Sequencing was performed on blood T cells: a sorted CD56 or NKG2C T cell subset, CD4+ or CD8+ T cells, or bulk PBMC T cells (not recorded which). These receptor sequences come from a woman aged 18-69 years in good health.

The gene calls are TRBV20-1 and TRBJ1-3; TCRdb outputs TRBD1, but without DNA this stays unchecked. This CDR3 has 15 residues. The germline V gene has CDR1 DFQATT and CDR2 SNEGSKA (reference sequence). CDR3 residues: CSARAGGVIGNTIYF.

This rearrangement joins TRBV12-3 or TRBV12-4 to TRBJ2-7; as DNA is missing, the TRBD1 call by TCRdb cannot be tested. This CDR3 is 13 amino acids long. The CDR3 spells CASSRVSHYEQYF.

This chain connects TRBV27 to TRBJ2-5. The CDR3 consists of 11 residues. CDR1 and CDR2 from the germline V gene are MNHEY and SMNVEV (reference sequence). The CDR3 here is CAADGQETQYF.

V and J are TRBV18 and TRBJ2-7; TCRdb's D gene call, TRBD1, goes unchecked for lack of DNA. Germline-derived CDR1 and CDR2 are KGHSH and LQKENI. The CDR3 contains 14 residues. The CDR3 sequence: CASSPTGTGGEQYF.

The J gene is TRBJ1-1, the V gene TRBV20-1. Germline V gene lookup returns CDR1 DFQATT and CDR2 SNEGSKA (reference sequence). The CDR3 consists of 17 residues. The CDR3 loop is CSARDMEPGLYDTEAFF.

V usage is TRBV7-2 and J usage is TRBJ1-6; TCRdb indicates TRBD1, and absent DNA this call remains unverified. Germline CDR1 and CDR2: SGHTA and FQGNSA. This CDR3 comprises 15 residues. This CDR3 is CASSLAPGQGSPLHF.

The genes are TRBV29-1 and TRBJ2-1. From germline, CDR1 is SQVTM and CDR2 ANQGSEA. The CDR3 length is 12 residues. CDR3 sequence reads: CSVGRNMNEQFF.

This chain's CDR3 is CAIRLTSGRARDNEQFF. V usage is TRBV10-3 and J usage is TRBJ2-1; TCRdb calls TRBD2, which cannot be checked without DNA. Germline V CDR1 and CDR2: ENHRY, SYGVKD. The CDR3 length is 17 residues.

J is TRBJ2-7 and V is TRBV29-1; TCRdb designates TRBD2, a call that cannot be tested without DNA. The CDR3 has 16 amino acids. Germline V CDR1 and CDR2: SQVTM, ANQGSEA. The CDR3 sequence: CSVAALRVGRSYEQYF.

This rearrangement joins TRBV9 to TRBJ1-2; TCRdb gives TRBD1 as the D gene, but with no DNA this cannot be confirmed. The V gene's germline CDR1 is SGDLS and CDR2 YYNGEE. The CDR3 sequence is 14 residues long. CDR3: CASSYRGTFDGYTF. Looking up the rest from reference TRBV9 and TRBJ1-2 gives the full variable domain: DSGVTQTPKHLITATGQRVTLRCSPRSGDLSVYWYQQSLDQGLQFLIQYYNGEERAKGNILERFSAQQFPDLHSELNLSSLELGDSALYFCASSYRGTFDGYTFGSGTRLTVV.

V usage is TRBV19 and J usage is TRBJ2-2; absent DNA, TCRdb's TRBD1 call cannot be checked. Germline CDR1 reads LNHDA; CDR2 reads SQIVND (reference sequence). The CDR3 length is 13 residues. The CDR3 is CASSRQGAGELFF.

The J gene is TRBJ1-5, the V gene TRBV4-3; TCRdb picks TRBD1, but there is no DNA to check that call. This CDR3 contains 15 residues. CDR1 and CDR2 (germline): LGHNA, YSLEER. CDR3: CASSQATGGNQPQHF.

The chain's CDR3 is CASKKGPKQETQYF. This chain joins TRBV19 and TRBJ2-5; TCRdb's assignment of TRBD1 cannot be checked, as there is no DNA. This CDR3 spans 14 amino acids. Looked up from germline, CDR1 is LNHDA and CDR2 is SQIVND (reference sequence).

The chain's CDR3 is CSALGNLDTEAFF. The V call is TRBV20-1, the J call TRBJ1-1. The CDR3 sequence is 13 residues long. The germline V gene has CDR1 DFQATT and CDR2 SNEGSKA (reference sequence).

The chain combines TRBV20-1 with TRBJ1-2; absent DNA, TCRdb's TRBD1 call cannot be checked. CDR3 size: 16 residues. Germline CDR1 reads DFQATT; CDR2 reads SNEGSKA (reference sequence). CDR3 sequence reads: CSAVARDRGTLYGYTF.

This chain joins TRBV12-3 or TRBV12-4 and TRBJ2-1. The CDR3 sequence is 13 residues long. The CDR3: CATDSDSYNEQFF.

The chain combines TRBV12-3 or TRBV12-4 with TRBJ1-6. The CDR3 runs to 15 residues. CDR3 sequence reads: CASSFRKSYNSPLHF.

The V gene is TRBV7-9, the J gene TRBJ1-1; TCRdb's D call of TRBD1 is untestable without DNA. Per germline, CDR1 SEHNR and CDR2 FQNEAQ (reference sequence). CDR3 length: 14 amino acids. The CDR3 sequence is CASSLTGRGPEAFF.

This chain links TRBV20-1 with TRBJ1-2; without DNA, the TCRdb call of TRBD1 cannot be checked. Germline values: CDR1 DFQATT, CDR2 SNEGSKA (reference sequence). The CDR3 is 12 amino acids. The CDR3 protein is CSADRGQLGYTF.

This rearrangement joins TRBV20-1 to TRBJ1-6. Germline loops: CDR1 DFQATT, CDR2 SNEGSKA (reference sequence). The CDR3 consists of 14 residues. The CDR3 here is CSARPGLENSPLHF.

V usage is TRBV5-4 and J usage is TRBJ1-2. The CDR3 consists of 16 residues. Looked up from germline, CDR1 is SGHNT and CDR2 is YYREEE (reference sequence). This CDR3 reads CASSLLGILANYGYTF. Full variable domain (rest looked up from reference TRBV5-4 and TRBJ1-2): ETGVTQSPTHLIKTRGQQVTLRCSSQSGHNTVSWYQQALGQGPQFIFQYYREEENGRGNFPPRFSGLQFPNYSSELNVNALELDDSALYLCASSLLGILANYGYTFGSGTRLTVV.

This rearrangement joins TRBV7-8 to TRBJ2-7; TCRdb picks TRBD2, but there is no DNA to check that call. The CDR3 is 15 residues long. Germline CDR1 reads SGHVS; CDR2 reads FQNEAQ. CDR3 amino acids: CATRTSGASSYEQYF.

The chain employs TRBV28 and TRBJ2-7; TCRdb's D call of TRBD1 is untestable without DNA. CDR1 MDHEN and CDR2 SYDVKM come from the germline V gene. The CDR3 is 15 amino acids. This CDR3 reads CASSLSAGKSYEQYF.

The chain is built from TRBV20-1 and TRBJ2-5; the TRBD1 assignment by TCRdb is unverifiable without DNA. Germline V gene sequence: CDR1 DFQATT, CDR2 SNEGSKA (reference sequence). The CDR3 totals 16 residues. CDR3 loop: CSAGEFGAGPEETQYF.

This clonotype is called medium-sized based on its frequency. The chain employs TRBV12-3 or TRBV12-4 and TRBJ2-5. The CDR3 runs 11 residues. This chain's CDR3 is CASSLGETQYF.

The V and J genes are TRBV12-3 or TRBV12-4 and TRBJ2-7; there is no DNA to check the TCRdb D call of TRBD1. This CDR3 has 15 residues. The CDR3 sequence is CASSLGRTGTYEQYF.

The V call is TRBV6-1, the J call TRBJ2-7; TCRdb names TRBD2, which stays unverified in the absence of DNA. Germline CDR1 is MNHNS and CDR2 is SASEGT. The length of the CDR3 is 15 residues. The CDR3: CASRGGLAGLYEQYF.

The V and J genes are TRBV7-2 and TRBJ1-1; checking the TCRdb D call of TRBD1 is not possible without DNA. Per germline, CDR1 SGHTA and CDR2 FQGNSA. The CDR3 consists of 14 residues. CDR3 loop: CASSERTEVLRAFF.

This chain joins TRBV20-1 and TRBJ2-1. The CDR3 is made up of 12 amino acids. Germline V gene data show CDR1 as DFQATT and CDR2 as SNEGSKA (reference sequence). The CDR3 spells CSATKVNNEQFF.

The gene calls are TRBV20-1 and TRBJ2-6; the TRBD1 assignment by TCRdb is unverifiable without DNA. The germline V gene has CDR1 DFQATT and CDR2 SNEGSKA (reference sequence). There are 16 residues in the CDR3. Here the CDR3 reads CSARTGAKPGANVLTF.